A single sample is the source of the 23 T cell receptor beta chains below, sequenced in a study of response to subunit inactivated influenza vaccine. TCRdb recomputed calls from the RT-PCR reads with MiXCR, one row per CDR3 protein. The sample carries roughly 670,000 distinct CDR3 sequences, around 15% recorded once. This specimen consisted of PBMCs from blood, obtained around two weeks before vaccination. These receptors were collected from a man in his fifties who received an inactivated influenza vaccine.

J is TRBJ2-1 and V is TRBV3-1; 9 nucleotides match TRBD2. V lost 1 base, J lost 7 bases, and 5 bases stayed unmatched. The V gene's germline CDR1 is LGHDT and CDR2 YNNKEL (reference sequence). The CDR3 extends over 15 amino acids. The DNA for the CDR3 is TGTGCCAGCAGCCAAGCGACTAGCGGTAAAAATGAGCAGTTCTTC. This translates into CASSQATSGKNEQFF.

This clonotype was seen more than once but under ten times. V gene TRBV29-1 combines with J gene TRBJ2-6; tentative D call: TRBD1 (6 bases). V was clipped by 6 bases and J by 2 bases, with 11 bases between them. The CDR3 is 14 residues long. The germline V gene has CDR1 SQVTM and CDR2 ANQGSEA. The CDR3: CSVGTGTGANVLTF. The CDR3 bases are TGCAGCGTAGGCACAGGGACTGGGGCCAACGTCCTGACTTTC.

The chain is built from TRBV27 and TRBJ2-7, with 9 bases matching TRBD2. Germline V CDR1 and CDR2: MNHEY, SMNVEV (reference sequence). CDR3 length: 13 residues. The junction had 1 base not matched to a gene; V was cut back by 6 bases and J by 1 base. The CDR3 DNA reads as TGTGCCAGCAGGCGGGGGGGATCCTACGAGCAGTACTTC. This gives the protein CASRRGGSYEQYF.

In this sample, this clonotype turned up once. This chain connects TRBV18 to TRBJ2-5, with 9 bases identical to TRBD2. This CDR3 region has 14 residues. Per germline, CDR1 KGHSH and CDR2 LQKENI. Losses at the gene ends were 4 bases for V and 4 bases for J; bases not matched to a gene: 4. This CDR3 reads CASSRGAGGETQYF. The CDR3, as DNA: TGTGCCAGCTCACGGGGAGCGGGAGGAGAGACCCAGTACTTC.

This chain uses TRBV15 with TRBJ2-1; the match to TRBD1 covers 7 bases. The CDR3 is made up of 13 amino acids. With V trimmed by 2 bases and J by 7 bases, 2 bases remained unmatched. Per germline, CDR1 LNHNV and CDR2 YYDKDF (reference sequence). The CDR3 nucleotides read TGTGCCACCAGCAGACCCAGGGGGAATGAGCAGTTCTTC. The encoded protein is CATSRPRGNEQFF.

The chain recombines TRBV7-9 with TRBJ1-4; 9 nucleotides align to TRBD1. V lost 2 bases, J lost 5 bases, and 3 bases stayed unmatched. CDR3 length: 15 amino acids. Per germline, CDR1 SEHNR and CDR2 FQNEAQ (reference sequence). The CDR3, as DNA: TGTGCCAGCAGCTTAAACGGACAGGGGAATGAAAAACTGTTTTTT. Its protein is CASSLNGQGNEKLFF. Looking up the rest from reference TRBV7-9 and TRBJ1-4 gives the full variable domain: DTGVSQNPRHKITKRGQNVTFRCDPISEHNRLYWYRQTLGQGPEFLTYFQNEAQLEKSRLLSDRFSAERPKGSFSTLEIQRTEQGDSAMYLCASSLNGQGNEKLFFGSGTQLSVL.

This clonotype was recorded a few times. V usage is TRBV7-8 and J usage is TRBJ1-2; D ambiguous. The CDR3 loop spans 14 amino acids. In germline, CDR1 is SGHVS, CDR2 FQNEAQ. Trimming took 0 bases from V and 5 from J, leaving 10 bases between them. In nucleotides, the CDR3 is TGTGCCAGCAGCTTAGCGGTAGCAGCTTATGGCTACACCTTC. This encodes CASSLAVAAYGYTF.

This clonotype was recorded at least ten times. CDR3: CASSLDAVSNQPQHF. Written as DNA, the CDR3 is TGTGCCAGCAGCCTGGACGCGGTTAGCAATCAGCCCCAGCATTTT. This chain connects TRBV12-3 or TRBV12-4 to TRBJ1-5; D unclear. This CDR3 has 15 amino acids. The V gene lost 6 bases and the J gene lost 0 bases, with 12 bases spanning the gap.

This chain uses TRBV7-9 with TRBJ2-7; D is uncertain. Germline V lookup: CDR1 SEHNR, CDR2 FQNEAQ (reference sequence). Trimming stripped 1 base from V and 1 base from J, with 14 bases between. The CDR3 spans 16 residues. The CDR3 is CASSLEDIAPSYEQYF. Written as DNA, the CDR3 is TGTGCCAGCAGCTTAGAAGATATCGCTCCTTCCTACGAGCAGTACTTC.

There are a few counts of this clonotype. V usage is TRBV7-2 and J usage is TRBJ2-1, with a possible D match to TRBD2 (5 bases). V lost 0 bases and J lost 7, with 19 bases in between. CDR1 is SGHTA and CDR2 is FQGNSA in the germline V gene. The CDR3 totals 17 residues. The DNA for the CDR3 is TGTGCCAGCAGCTTAGCGGCACTAGAGGTCCCATATAATGAGCAGTTCTTC. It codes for CASSLAALEVPYNEQFF.

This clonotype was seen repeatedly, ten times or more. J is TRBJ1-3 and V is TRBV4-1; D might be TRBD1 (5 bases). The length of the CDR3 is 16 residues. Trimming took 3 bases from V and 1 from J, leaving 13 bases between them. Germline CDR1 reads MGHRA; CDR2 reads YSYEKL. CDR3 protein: CASSQQQVYSGNTIYF. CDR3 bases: TGCGCCAGCAGCCAGCAACAGGTCTATTCTGGAAACACCATATATTTT.

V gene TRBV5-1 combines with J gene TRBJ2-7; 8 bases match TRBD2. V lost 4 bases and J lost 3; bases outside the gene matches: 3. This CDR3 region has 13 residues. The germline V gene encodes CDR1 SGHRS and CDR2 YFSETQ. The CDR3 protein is CASSTRGGYEQYF. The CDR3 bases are TGCGCCAGCAGCACCCGGGGGGGCTACGAGCAGTACTTC.

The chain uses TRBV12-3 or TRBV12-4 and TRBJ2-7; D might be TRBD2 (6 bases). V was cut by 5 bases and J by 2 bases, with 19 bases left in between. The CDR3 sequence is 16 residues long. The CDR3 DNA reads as TGTGCCAGCAGTAAGTCCGGGAGCAAACTAACCTACGAGCAGTACTTC. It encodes CASSKSGSKLTYEQYF.

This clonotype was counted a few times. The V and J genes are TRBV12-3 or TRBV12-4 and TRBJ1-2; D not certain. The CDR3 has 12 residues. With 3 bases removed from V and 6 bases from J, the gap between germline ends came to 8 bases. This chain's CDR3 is CASSFGLDGYTF. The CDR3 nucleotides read TGTGCCAGCAGTTTCGGCTTGGATGGCTACACCTTC.

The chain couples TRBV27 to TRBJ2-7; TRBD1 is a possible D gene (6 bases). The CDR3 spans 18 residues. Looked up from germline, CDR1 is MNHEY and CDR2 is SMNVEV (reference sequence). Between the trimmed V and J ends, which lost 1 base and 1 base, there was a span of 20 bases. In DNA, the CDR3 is TGTGCCAGCAGTTTATTTGCTTCTTTGGGGGCCGGTTCCTACGAGCAGTACTTC. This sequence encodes CASSLFASLGAGSYEQYF.

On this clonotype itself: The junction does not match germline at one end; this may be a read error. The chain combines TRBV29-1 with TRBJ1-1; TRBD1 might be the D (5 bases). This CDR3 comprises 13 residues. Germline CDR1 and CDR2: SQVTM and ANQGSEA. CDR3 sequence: CSGETGQGTEAFF. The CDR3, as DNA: TGCAGCGGTGAAACAGGTCAGGGCACTGAAGCTTTCTTT.

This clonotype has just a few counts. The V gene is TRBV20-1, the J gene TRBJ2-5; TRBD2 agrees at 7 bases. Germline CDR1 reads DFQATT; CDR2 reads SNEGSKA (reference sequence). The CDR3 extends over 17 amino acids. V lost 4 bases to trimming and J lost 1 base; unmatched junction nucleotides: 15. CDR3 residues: CSATTGGDGEIQETQYF. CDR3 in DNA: TGCAGTGCTACTACGGGGGGTGACGGGGAGATCCAAGAGACCCAGTACTTC.

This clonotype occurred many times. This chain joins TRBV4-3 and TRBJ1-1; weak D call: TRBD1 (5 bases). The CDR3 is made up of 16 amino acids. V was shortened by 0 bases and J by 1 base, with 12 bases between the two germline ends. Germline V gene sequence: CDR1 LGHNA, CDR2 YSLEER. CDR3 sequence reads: CASSQDFGGENTEAFF. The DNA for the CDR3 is TGCGCCAGCAGCCAAGATTTTGGGGGTGAGAACACTGAAGCTTTCTTT.

The CDR3 nucleotides are TGTGCCAGCAGCCCACGACTAGCATGGGGGTTAGAGACCCAGTACTTC. This gives the protein CASSPRLAWGLETQYF. The V gene is TRBV5-6, the J gene TRBJ2-5; 7 bases fit TRBD2. V was clipped by 4 bases and J by 4 bases; unmatched bases: 13. The germline V gene has CDR1 SGHDT and CDR2 YYEEEE. The CDR3 is 16 residues long.

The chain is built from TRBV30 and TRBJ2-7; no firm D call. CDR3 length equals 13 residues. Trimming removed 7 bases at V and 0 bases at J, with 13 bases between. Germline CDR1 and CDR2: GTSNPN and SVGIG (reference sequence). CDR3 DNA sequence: TGTGCCTTGACGACTGGGCTCTCCTACGAGCAGTACTTC. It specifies CALTTGLSYEQYF.

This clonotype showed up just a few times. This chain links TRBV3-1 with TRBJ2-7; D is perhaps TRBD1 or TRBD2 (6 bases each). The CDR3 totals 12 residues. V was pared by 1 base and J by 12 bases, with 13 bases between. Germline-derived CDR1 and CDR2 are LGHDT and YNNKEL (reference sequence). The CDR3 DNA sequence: TGTGCCAGCAGCCAAGTCAGGGGAGGACTGTACTTC. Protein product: CASSQVRGGLYF.

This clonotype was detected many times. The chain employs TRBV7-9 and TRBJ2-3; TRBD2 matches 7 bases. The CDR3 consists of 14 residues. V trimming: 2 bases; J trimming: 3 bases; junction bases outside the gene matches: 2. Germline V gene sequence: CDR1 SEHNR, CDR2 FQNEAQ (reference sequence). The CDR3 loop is CASSLMGGTDTQYF. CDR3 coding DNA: TGTGCCAGCAGCTTAATGGGGGGGACAGATACGCAGTATTTT.

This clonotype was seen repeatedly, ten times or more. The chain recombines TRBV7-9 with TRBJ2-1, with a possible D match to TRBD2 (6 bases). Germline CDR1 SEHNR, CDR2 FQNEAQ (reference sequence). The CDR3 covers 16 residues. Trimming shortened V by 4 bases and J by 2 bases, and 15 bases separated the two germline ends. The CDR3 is CASSWGTGGTYNEQFF. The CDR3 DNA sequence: TGTGCCAGCAGCTGGGGGACTGGCGGGACCTACAATGAGCAGTTCTTC.